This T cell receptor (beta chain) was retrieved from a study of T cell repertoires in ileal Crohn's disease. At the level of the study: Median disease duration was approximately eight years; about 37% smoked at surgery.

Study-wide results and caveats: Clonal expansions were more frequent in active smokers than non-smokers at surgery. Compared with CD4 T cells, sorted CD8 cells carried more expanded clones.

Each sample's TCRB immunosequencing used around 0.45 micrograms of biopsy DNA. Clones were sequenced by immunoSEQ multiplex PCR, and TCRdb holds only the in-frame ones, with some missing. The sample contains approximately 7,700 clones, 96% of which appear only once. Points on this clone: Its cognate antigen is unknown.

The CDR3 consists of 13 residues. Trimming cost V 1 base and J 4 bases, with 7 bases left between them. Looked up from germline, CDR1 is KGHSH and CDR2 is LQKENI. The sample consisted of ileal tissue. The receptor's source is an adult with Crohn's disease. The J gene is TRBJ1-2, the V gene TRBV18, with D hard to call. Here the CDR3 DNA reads TGTGCCAGCTCACCACGGGCAGGCTATGGCTACACCTTC. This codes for CASSPRAGYGYTF.